These 19 T cell receptor beta chains were all obtained from the same sample, sequenced in a study of graft-versus-host responses after intestinal transplantation. For these receptors, no antigen is known. Assay: immunoSEQ multiplex PCR; the TCRdb copy retains only in-frame clones and omits some. The sample lists over 65,000 clones, 75% to 95% occurring once. The source was unstimulated CD8+ T cells sorted from spleen or lymph node cells, collected before transplant. These TCRs come from a human donor who was the organ donor for an intestinal transplant.

The gene calls are TRBV27 and TRBJ2-1; no definite D call. Trimming took off 1 base at V and 3 bases at J, with 10 bases between the two ends. Germline V gene data show CDR1 as MNHEY and CDR2 as SMNVEV (reference sequence). The CDR3 extends over 15 amino acids. The CDR3 spells CASSLLVGFYNEQFF. The CDR3 DNA sequence: TGTGCCAGCAGTTTATTAGTAGGATTCTACAATGAGCAGTTCTTC.

The V gene is TRBV27, the J gene TRBJ2-7; TRBD2 matches at 8 bases. Per the germline V gene, CDR1 is MNHEY and CDR2 is SMNVEV (reference sequence). The CDR3 spans 15 residues. Trimming removed 3 bases from V and 4 bases from J; junction bases left unmatched: 8. The CDR3 DNA reads TGTGCCAGCAGTTTTTCAGGAGCGGGGGCTTACGAGCAGTACTTC. Its protein is CASSFSGAGAYEQYF.

V gene TRBV19 combines with J gene TRBJ1-1, with TRBD1 identical over 9 bases. This CDR3 region has 14 residues. Germline V gives CDR1 LNHDA, CDR2 SQIVND (reference sequence). V gave up 9 bases and J gave up 6 bases; unmatched junction bases: 11. CDR3 DNA sequence: TGTGCCAGCCACGACAGGAGACAGGGGGCTGAAGCTTTCTTT. It yields the protein CASHDRRQGAEAFF.

The gene calls are TRBV5-6 and TRBJ1-4; D ambiguous. Germline V gives CDR1 SGHDT, CDR2 YYEEEE. This CDR3 contains 15 residues. With 5 bases removed from V and 7 bases from J, the gap between germline ends came to 18 bases. The CDR3 nucleotides are TGTGCCAGCAGTTGGACCGAGGAGGCGGGTGAAAAACTGTTTTTT. This translates into CASSWTEEAGEKLFF.

The rearrangement links TRBV7-9 to TRBJ1-5; TRBD1 might be the D (5 bases). Germline V gene sequence: CDR1 SEHNR, CDR2 FQNEAQ (reference sequence). The CDR3 runs to 15 residues. V was shortened by 4 bases and J by 3 bases, with 13 bases between the two germline ends. The CDR3 is CASSSFPGPNQPQHF. As DNA, the CDR3 is TGTGCCAGCAGCTCCTTCCCAGGGCCCAATCAGCCCCAGCATTTT. The complete variable domain, with remaining parts taken from reference TRBV7-9 and TRBJ1-5, reads DTGVSQNPRHKITKRGQNVTFRCDPISEHNRLYWYRQTLGQGPEFLTYFQNEAQLEKSRLLSDRFSAERPKGSFSTLEIQRTEQGDSAMYLCASSSFPGPNQPQHFGDGTRLSIL.

The chain employs TRBV19 and TRBJ1-1, with a tentative D call TRBD1 (6 bases). The CDR3 totals 14 residues. Per the germline V gene, CDR1 is LNHDA and CDR2 is SQIVND (reference sequence). The V end was cut by 5 bases, the J end by 7 bases, with 17 bases between. The CDR3 DNA is TGTGCCAGTAGTGGGAGACAGGAGGGCTTTGAAGCTTTCTTT. Protein product: CASSGRQEGFEAFF.

The genes are TRBV7-9 and TRBJ2-2; D gene unclear. Deletions cut 4 bases from V and 7 bases from J, with 16 bases between. The CDR3 extends over 15 amino acids. Germline V gene sequence: CDR1 SEHNR, CDR2 FQNEAQ (reference sequence). CDR3: CASSSLMTIGGELFF. In DNA, the CDR3 is TGTGCCAGCAGCTCCCTAATGACGATCGGCGGGGAGCTGTTTTTT.

This clone was seen only a few times. This chain links TRBV4-1 with TRBJ2-7; possibly TRBD2 for D (6 bases). The CDR3 spans 16 residues. Trimming removed 3 bases at V and 6 bases at J, with 21 bases between. Germline values: CDR1 MGHRA, CDR2 YSYEKL. The CDR3 is CASSQGVGLLVAEQYF. CDR3 coding DNA: TGCGCCAGCAGCCAGGGGGTGGGACTCCTAGTTGCCGAGCAGTACTTC.

This chain links TRBV2 with TRBJ1-2; 7 bases fit TRBD1. The germline V gene has CDR1 SNHLY and CDR2 FYNNEI. V was pared by 6 bases and J by 0 bases, with 4 bases of the junction left unmatched. The length of the CDR3 is 14 residues. CDR3 in amino acids: CASREDRSNYGYTF. CDR3 in DNA: TGTGCCAGCAGGGAGGACAGGTCTAACTATGGCTACACCTTC.

The CDR3 loop reads CASSVEGGINSYEQYF. CDR3 in DNA: TGTGCCAGCAGCGTAGAAGGCGGGATAAACTCCTACGAGCAGTACTTC. The chain links TRBV9 to TRBJ2-7, with D possibly TRBD2 on 6 matching bases. This CDR3 has 16 amino acids. CDR1 and CDR2 from the germline V gene are SGDLS and YYNGEE. V lost 0 bases to trimming and J lost 0 bases, with 13 bases between them.

This clone was observed a few times. This chain uses TRBV2 with TRBJ1-3; TRBD1 matches at 8 bases. The CDR3 spans 15 residues. Germline trimming cut 6 bases from V and 0 bases from J; bases unmatched to any gene: 4. CDR1 is SNHLY and CDR2 is FYNNEI in the germline V gene. Here the CDR3 reads CASRQTGASGNTIYF. The CDR3 region has the DNA TGTGCCAGCAGGCAGACAGGGGCCTCTGGAAACACCATATATTTT.

The chain joins TRBV15 to TRBJ2-1, with TRBD1 as a possible D gene (6 bases). Germline assignment: CDR1 LNHNV and CDR2 YYDKDF (reference sequence). V lost 0 bases, J lost 0 bases, and 15 bases lay in between. The CDR3 is 18 amino acids. Here the CDR3 reads CATSRDQGLSSSYNEQFF. The CDR3 DNA reads TGTGCCACCAGCAGAGATCAGGGGCTTTCGAGCTCCTACAATGAGCAGTTCTTC.

The chain's CDR3 is CASRRLGTGYSYEQYF. DNA of the CDR3: TGTGCCAGCAGAAGACTTGGGACAGGTTACTCCTACGAGCAGTACTTC. J is TRBJ2-5 and V is TRBV28; 8 bases fit TRBD1. The DNA end is more similar to TRBJ2-7, so the J call may be wrong. CDR3 length: 16 residues. Germline assignment: CDR1 MDHEN and CDR2 SYDVKM.

This CDR3 reads CASSLSTGGNKDTQYF. CDR3 DNA: TGTGCCAGCAGTTTATCAACGGGGGGGAACAAGGATACGCAGTATTTT. The rearrangement links TRBV27 to TRBJ2-3; TRBD2 matches at 8 bases. CDR1 MNHEY and CDR2 SMNVEV come from the germline V gene (reference sequence). This CDR3 is built from 16 residues. J gave up 6 bases and V 0 bases, and 8 bases lay outside the gene matches.

V is TRBV2 and J is TRBJ1-3, with a weak D call TRBD1 (5 bases). Looked up from germline, CDR1 is SNHLY and CDR2 is FYNNEI. Trimming removed 8 bases at V and 0 bases at J, with 17 bases between. This CDR3 has 16 amino acids. The CDR3 DNA reads TGTGCCAGCGTCACCACAGGTTACCACTCTGGAAACACCATATATTTT. Its protein is CASVTTGYHSGNTIYF.

This rearrangement joins TRBV5-1 to TRBJ1-1; D gene unclear. Between the trimmed V and J ends, which lost 0 bases and 0 bases, there was a span of 9 bases. Germline loops: CDR1 SGHRS, CDR2 YFSETQ. The CDR3 is 15 residues long. CDR3: CASSLGEELNTEAFF. DNA of the CDR3: TGCGCCAGCAGCTTGGGTGAGGAGCTGAACACTGAAGCTTTCTTT.

The V and J genes are TRBV5-4 and TRBJ2-7; 9 nucleotides align to TRBD1. J gave up 5 bases and V 1 base, and 4 bases lay outside the gene matches. The germline V gene encodes CDR1 SGHNT and CDR2 YYREEE (reference sequence). The CDR3 has 14 residues. CDR3 in amino acids: CASSLSDRGHEQYF. CDR3 sequence (DNA): TGTGCCAGCAGCTTGTCGGACAGGGGCCACGAGCAGTACTTC. Full variable domain (remainder filled in from reference TRBV5-4 and TRBJ2-7): ETGVTQSPTHLIKTRGQQVTLRCSSQSGHNTVSWYQQALGQGPQFIFQYYREEENGRGNFPPRFSGLQFPNYSSELNVNALELDDSALYLCASSLSDRGHEQYFGPGTRLTVT.

The chain recombines TRBV13 with TRBJ2-1; weak D call: TRBD2 (5 bases). The germline gives CDR1 PRHDT, CDR2 FYEKMQ (reference sequence). There are 16 residues in the CDR3. Trimming shortened V by 0 bases and J by 0 bases, and 9 bases separated the two germline ends. The CDR3 DNA follows: TGTGCCAGCAGCTTAGGGACTGGGAGCTCCTACAATGAGCAGTTCTTC. Translating gives CASSLGTGSSYNEQFF.

V is TRBV7-8 and J is TRBJ1-3; D is uncertain. Germline loops: CDR1 SGHVS, CDR2 FQNEAQ. The CDR3 length is 13 residues. Between the trimmed V and J ends, which lost 3 bases and 0 bases, there was a span of 3 bases. This CDR3 reads CASSLISGNTIYF. CDR3 in DNA: TGTGCCAGCAGCTTGATCTCTGGAAACACCATATATTTT.